The TCR beta chain described here comes from a study of metastatic and nonmetastatic thyroid tumors. Study context: Both malignant and benign thyroid patients supplied peripheral blood and tumor or nodule tissue samples, across which the repertoires of these patients were then compared.

TCRdb reanalyzed the PCR reads via MiXCR. The repertoire consists of several thousand clones, with 32% occurring once and the leading ten covering around 25%. Each patient came to thyroid surgery without any prior treatment (of any kind). CDR3 length equals 16 residues. Trimming took off 3 bases at V and 4 bases at J, with 15 bases between the two ends. Germline loops: CDR1 LNHDA, CDR2 SQIVND (reference sequence). In this sample, this clone is medium-sized. This TCR derives from a female donor with papillary thyroid cancer or a benign thyroid nodule (not recorded which). Some clones in this sample may be carry-over from other donors' samples. This rearrangement joins TRBV19 to TRBJ2-2, with D possibly matching TRBD1 (5 bases). The sequenced sample consisted of adjacent normal tissue. In DNA, the CDR3 is TGTGCCAGTAGTATGACCAGCAGGGTAGTCACCGGGGAGCTGTTTTTT. Residues: CASSMTSRVVTGELFF. Filled out from reference TRBV19 and TRBJ2-2, the complete variable domain reads DGGITQSPKYLFRKEGQNVTLSCEQNLNHDAMYWYRQDPGQGLRLIYYSQIVNDFQKGDIAEGYSVSREKKESFPLTVTSAQKNPTAFYLCASSMTSRVVTGELFFGEGSRLTVL.